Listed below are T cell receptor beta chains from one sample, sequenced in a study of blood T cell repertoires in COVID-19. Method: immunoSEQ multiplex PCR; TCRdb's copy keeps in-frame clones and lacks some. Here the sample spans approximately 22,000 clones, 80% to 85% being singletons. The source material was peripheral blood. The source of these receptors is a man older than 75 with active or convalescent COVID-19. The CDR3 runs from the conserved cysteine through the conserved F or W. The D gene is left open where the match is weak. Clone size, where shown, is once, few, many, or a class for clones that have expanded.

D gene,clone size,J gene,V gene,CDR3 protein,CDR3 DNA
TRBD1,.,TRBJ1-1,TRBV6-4,CASSAHLGQGPAFF,TGTGCCAGCAGTGCCCACCTGGGACAGGGACCAGCTTTCTTT
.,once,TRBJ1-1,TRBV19,CASSIGAGQNTEAFF,TGTGCCAGTAGTATAGGTGCCGGACAGAACACTGAAGCTTTCTTT
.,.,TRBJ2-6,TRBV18,CASSPQGGGRSGANVLTF,TGTGCCAGCTCACCACAGGGAGGTGGCCGCTCTGGGGCCAACGTCCTGACTTTC
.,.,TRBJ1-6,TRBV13,CASSLRGDANSPLHF,TGTGCCAGCAGCCTCCGGGGGGACGCGAATTCACCCCTCCACTTT
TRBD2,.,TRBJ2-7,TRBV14,CASSPLAGNTYEQYF,TGTGCCAGCAGCCCTCTAGCGGGAAACACCTACGAGCAGTACTTC
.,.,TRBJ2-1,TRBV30,CAWSVGTAHNEQFF,TGTGCCTGGAGTGTAGGGACTGCCCACAATGAGCAGTTCTTC
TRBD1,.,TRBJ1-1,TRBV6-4,CASTTDRGLDTEAFF,TGTGCCAGCACCACAGACAGGGGGCTTGACACTGAAGCTTTCTTT
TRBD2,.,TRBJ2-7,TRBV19,CASSIVAGLYEQYF,TGTGCCAGTAGTATTGTAGCGGGACTCTACGAGCAGTACTTC
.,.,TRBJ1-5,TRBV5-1,CASSLQVNQPQHF,TGCGCCAGCAGCTTACAGGTAAATCAGCCCCAGCATTTT
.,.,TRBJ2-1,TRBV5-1,CASSFGLDRAYNEQFF,TGCGCCAGCAGCTTCGGTCTGGACAGAGCCTACAATGAGCAGTTCTTC